This paragraph covers one TCR beta chain sequence. The antigen is unknown. This record comes from a study of post-analysis software for immune sequencing data. Study context: Recorded subtypes: relapsing-remitting, secondary progressive, progressive-relapsing; some patients unannotated.

Researchers reported that TCR beta cDNA libraries carried unique molecular identifiers. From the PCR reads, TCRdb called clonotypes with MiXCR, one entry per CDR3 protein. This sample has roughly 620,000 distinct CDR3 sequences; around 44% occur once, and the top ten carry 1.5% to 2%. V lost 6 bases and J lost 6, with 17 bases in between. The CDR3 is made up of 13 amino acids. CDR1 and CDR2 (germline): SQVTM, ANQGSEA. Findings and caveats of the study: The five TRBV segments detected at higher frequency in patients than in controls included TRBV5-6, TRBV5-1 and TRBV20-1.

This clonotype was sampled from a girl aged 10-17 years with multiple sclerosis. The chain has TRBV29-1 and TRBJ1-2, with D perhaps TRBD1 (5 bases). The source material was blood. Here the CDR3 DNA reads TGCAGCGTAGGGACGGGAGAGAACCATGGCTACACCTTC. It codes for CSVGTGENHGYTF. Together with reference TRBV29-1 and TRBJ1-2, the CDR3 gives the full variable domain: SAVISQKPSRDICQRGTSLTIQCQVDSQVTMMFWYRQQPGQSLTLIATANQGSEATYESGFVIDKFPISRPNLTFSTLTVSNMSPEDSSIYLCSVGTGENHGYTFGSGTRLTVV.